Included here is one TCR beta chain sequence, with context. These data originate in a study of blood T cell repertoires in COVID-19. Overall study context: There were acute and convalescent COVID-19 samples, and they came from the United States, Italy and Spain.

Participants reported their clinical history, and cohort assignment relied on those reports. Between the trimmed V and J ends, which lost 9 bases and 2 bases, there was a span of 22 bases. This CDR3 has 16 amino acids. CDR1 is LNHDA, CDR2 SQIVND, per germline (reference sequence). The repertoire was sequenced with immunoSEQ multiplex PCR; TCRdb's copy has only in-frame clones and lacks some. The table lists hundreds of thousands of clones, roughly 87% of them singletons. V and J are TRBV19 and TRBJ1-2; D uncertain. This sequence was found in a woman aged 25 to 39 who had recovered from COVID-19. The sample was PBMCs or T cells enriched from blood (not recorded which). DNA for the CDR3: TGTGCCAGCCGTGGAGGGTCAGGCCCGTACAACTATGGCTACACCTTC. Translating it yields CASRGGSGPYNYGYTF.